Below, 15 T cell receptor beta chains from the same sample are listed, as sequenced in a study of Tregs in tolerant kidney transplant recipients. The nonmyeloablative bone marrow transplants came from related graft donors, with transient mixed chimerism. The repertoire was sequenced with immunoSEQ multiplex PCR; TCRdb's copy has only in-frame clones and lacks some. Its table records several thousand clones. Sample: CD8+ T cells from blood (PBMCs), taken 12 months after the transplant. The source of these receptors is a human patient who received a combined kidney and bone marrow transplant. Some T cells may be supplied by the graft donor.

Partial CDR3 DNA: TGTGCCAGTAGTATGGCAGGGTGGTACGAG. Translating it yields CASSMAGWYE. In full, the CDR3 is CASSMAGWYEQYF. The chain couples TRBV19 to TRBJ2-7; D might be TRBD1 (5 bases). The read ends 3 residues early relative to the CDR3; the germline J gene fills the gap. Germline V gives CDR1 LNHDA, CDR2 SQIVND (reference sequence). The CDR3 totals 13 residues. The ends were cut back, 3 bases at V and 4 bases at J, with 10 bases in the middle.

Note on this clone: From the germline J gene comes the end of the CDR3, since the read stops 3 residues before it. V gene TRBV19 combines with J gene TRBJ2-2, with D tentatively TRBD1 (6 bases). This CDR3 is 13 amino acids long. Germline V gene data show CDR1 as LNHDA and CDR2 as SQIVND (reference sequence). Trimming removed 7 bases from V and 10 bases from J, with 16 bases in between. The CDR3 loop is CASNGGGSAELFF. CDR3 bases read: TGTGCCAGTAATGGGGGCGGATCGGCGGAG.

Comment on this clone: The sequenced fragment ends 3 residues before the CDR3 boundary, so the rest is inferred from the germline J gene. V gene TRBV10-3 combines with J gene TRBJ2-7, with D possibly being TRBD2 (5 bases). Germline CDR1 ENHRY, CDR2 SYGVKD. The CDR3 has 12 amino acids. V was pared by 6 bases and J by 5 bases, with 11 bases between. CDR3 bases read: TGTGCCATCAGCGCGCTAGCCCACGAG. Translation: CAISALAHE. The CDR3 in full is CAISALAHEQYF.

On this clone: The read falls 3 residues short of the CDR3 end, and the missing part is taken from the germline J gene. The genes are TRBV11-2 and TRBJ1-1, with D possibly matching TRBD1 (5 bases). The germline V and J ends were trimmed by 5 bases and 5 bases, with 15 bases remaining between them. This CDR3 is 14 amino acids long. From germline, CDR1 is SGHAT and CDR2 FQNNGV. The covered CDR3 bases are TGTGCCAGCAGCCAGATGGGGGGTTGGACTGAA. Its protein is CASSQMGGWTE. The complete CDR3 protein is CASSQMGGWTEAFF.

On this clone itself: The read halts 3 residues ahead of the CDR3 end, with the missing end drawn from the germline J gene. The gene calls are TRBV5-1 and TRBJ2-5, with no clear D. Trimming shortened V by 0 bases and J by 5 bases, and 5 bases separated the two germline ends. This CDR3 has 12 residues. The germline V gene has CDR1 SGHRS and CDR2 YFSETQ. Incomplete CDR3 DNA: TGCGCCAGCAGCTTGGCCGGGGAGACC. As protein: CASSLAGET. The full-length CDR3 reads as CASSLAGETQYF.

Concerning this clone: The read ends 3 residues before the CDR3 terminus; that terminus is restored from the germline J gene. The genes are TRBV27 and TRBJ1-2; tentative D call: TRBD1 (5 bases). This CDR3 region has 14 residues. Deletions cut 3 bases from V and 0 bases from J, with 8 bases between. Germline loops: CDR1 MNHEY, CDR2 SMNVEV (reference sequence). The CDR3 spells CASSFQGANYGYTF. Incomplete CDR3 DNA: TGTGCCAGCAGTTTTCAGGGTGCTAACTATGGC.

As regards this clone: The sequence runs out 3 residues before the end of the CDR3; the remainder is reconstructed from the germline J gene. This chain joins TRBV29-1 and TRBJ2-7; 7 bases are a match to TRBD1. The CDR3 runs 14 residues. Germline lookup yields CDR1 SQVTM and CDR2 ANQGSEA. The junction had 3 bases not matched to a gene; V was cut back by 1 base and J by 0 bases. The sequenced part of the CDR3 DNA is TGCAGCGTTGAAGGAACAGGGGACTCCTACGAG. As protein: CSVEGTGDSYE. The whole CDR3 sequence is CSVEGTGDSYEQYF.

On this clone: The missing CDR3 end, 3 residues past where the read stops, is filled in from the germline J gene. V is TRBV19 and J is TRBJ2-7, with D maybe TRBD2 (5 bases). This CDR3 region has 15 residues. Per the germline V gene, CDR1 is LNHDA and CDR2 is SQIVND (reference sequence). Trimming cost V 4 bases and J 1 base, with 14 bases left between them. The CDR3 bases that were read are TGTGCCAGTAGTACCGGAAGCGGCGGGTCCTACGAG. Protein: CASSTGSGGSYE. The whole CDR3 is CASSTGSGGSYEQYF.

Comment on this clone: The CDR3 end lies 3 residues beyond the end of the read and is filled in from the germline J gene. The rearrangement links TRBV6-2 or TRBV6-3 to TRBJ2-3; TRBD1 aligns across 9 bases. V lost 2 bases, J lost 5 bases, and 8 bases stayed unmatched. The CDR3 is 16 amino acids. The germline gives CDR1 MNHEY, CDR2 SVGEGT. CDR3 region: CASSYSKDRGKDTQYF. CDR3 DNA, as far as it was read: TGTGCCAGCAGTTACAGCAAGGACAGGGGTAAAGATACG.

In regard to this clone: The read ends 3 residues shy of where the CDR3 ends; the end is completed using the germline J gene. The chain has TRBV11-2 and TRBJ2-6; D is unresolved. Trimming pared 5 bases from V and 2 bases from J, leaving 4 bases between. CDR3 size: 13 residues. Germline V gene data show CDR1 as SGHAT and CDR2 as FQNNGV. This CDR3 reads CASSDTGANVLTF. The covered CDR3 bases are TGTGCCAGCAGCGACACTGGGGCCAACGTC.

About this clone: The read terminates 3 residues before the CDR3 end, so the remaining end is supplied by the germline J gene. The rearrangement joins TRBV2 to TRBJ2-7; TRBD1 aligns across 7 bases. The CDR3 runs to 15 residues. Germline V gene lookup returns CDR1 SNHLY and CDR2 FYNNEI. Unmatched junction bases numbered 9, after V lost 3 bases and J lost 4 bases. The sequenced CDR3 bases are TGTGCCAGCAGTGACCCTCGGGACAGAAGGTACGAG. It is translated as CASSDPRDRRYE. Given in full, the CDR3 is CASSDPRDRRYEQYF.

Remarks on this clone: The read finishes 3 residues shy of the CDR3 end, and the germline J gene is used to complete it. The chain joins TRBV27 to TRBJ2-1, with D possibly matching TRBD1 (6 bases). V was pared by 2 bases and J by 7 bases, with 12 bases between. Germline V CDR1 and CDR2: MNHEY, SMNVEV (reference sequence). This CDR3 has 14 residues. The DNA read from the CDR3 is TGTGCCAGCAGTTTAGGGGGCCTCTTTAATGAG. Translation gives CASSLGGLFNE. The entire CDR3 is CASSLGGLFNEQFF.

Comment on this clone: Coverage ceases 3 residues before the CDR3 finishes, and the germline J gene fills in the end. This rearrangement joins TRBV19 to TRBJ2-7, with TRBD1 matching 7 bases. This CDR3 is built from 15 residues. Germline V gene lookup returns CDR1 LNHDA and CDR2 SQIVND (reference sequence). The J segment lost 2 bases and the V segment lost 6 bases, leaving 10 bases of the junction unmatched. The CDR3 protein is CASSVFRDRAYEQYF. The sequenced part of the CDR3 DNA is TGTGCCAGTAGCGTATTTAGGGACAGAGCCTACGAG.

On this clone itself: The read ends 3 residues shy of where the CDR3 ends; the end is completed using the germline J gene. The chain combines TRBV28 with TRBJ2-1, with TRBD1 identical over 10 bases. The CDR3 extends over 15 amino acids. V was pared by 5 bases and J by 8 bases, with 9 bases of the junction left unmatched. Germline CDR1 MDHEN, CDR2 SYDVKM. CDR3 in amino acids: CASSPRDRGIDEQFF. Partial CDR3 DNA: TGTGCCAGCAGTCCCCGGGACAGGGGAATCGATGAG. The full variable domain, rest sourced from reference TRBV28 and TRBJ2-1, is DVKVTQSSRYLVKRTGEKVFLECVQDMDHENMFWYRQDPGLGLRLIYFSYDVKMKEKGDIPEGYSVSREKKERFSLILESASTNQTSMYLCASSPRDRGIDEQFFGPGTRLTVL.

As to this clone: The read halts 3 residues ahead of the CDR3 end, with the missing end drawn from the germline J gene. V is TRBV29-1 and J is TRBJ2-5; tentative D call: TRBD1 (5 bases). CDR1 SQVTM and CDR2 ANQGSEA come from the germline V gene. CDR3 size: 12 residues. Trimming took 7 bases from V and 5 from J, leaving 14 bases between them. The covered CDR3 bases are TGCAGCGGCAGGGCTGAGGAGGAGACC. It yields the protein CSGRAEEET. Given in full, the CDR3 is CSGRAEEETQYF.